This T cell receptor (beta chain) derives from a study of shared clonotypes between healthy human individuals. Whole-study findings and limits: Rarefaction exposed incomplete sorted-subset sequencing despite large depth. Few donors restricted represented genetic and exposure-history diversity.

In the case of this clone: Its cognate antigen is unknown. Mismatch with germline at one junction end may stem from a read error.

The CDR3 is made up of 15 amino acids. Germline CDR1 SGHVS, CDR2 FNYEAQ. Genomic DNA of each subset was evenly split across several immunoSEQ plates. Authors' data handling: As immunoSEQ supplied junction-only sequences (without quality scores), filtering differed. Sequencing was performed with immunoSEQ multiplex PCR; in TCRdb, only in-frame clones are kept and a portion is missing. The V and J calls and clone size are taken from that table; D and trimming were inferred from the DNA. The sample carries 2 million to 2.5 million clones, under 97% recorded once. This chain links TRBV7-6 with TRBJ2-2; 8 positions agree with TRBD2. The sequence came from a young man in good health. Material for sequencing was naive CD4+ T cells sorted from blood. Subset reported: CD45RA+ positively selected. CDR3 in amino acids: CASRLAGMDTGELFF. CDR3 nucleotides: TGTGCCAGCAGGTTAGCGGGAATGGACACCGGGGAGCTGTTTTTT.